Listed below are T cell receptor beta chains from one sample, sequenced in a study of CXCR3-negative and CXCR3-positive naive CD8 T cells. No DNA is given; TCRdb re-called the 5' RACE reads and lists each CDR3 protein once. This sample's table has about 43,000 distinct CDR3 sequences. Sequencing input: memory CD8+ T cells from blood. The receptors shown here come from a human donor in good health. Some clones in this sample may be carry-over from other donors' samples. Each CDR3 is given with its conserved first and last residue. Rows give clone size only sometimes, using once, few, many, or a class for an expanded clone.

>TRBV7-6|TRBJ1-5|NA
CASSSGQENQPQHF
>TRBV4-2|TRBJ2-3|NA
CASSQLPGLAESESTDTQYF
>TRBV9|TRBJ1-2|medium-sized
CASSTGGGGYTF
>TRBV5-6|TRBJ2-3|NA
CASSLGSGASTDTQYF
>TRBV15|TRBJ1-1|NA
CATSRDRGAGTEAFF
>TRBV18|TRBJ1-2|NA
CASSPGVAGYTF
>TRBV12-5|TRBJ2-1|NA
CASGLAQGVEQFF
>TRBV29-1|TRBJ1-2|NA
CSVTEDRDNYGYTF
>TRBV20-1|TRBJ1-5|NA
CSARVDPEPQHF
>TRBV20-1|TRBJ1-1|NA
CSADETVNTEAFF
>TRBV29-1|TRBJ1-1|NA
CSPDRLNTEAFF
>TRBV15|TRBJ2-3|NA
CATSPGESTDTQYF
>TRBV4-3|TRBJ2-5|NA
CASSQDGAGRETQYF
>TRBV20-1|TRBJ2-1|medium-sized
CSARDLMSSYNEQFF
>TRBV5-5|TRBJ2-2|NA
CASSRGQGSANTGELFF
>TRBV29-1|TRBJ1-5|NA
CSAGGGVGQPQHF
>TRBV6-1|TRBJ1-5|NA
CASSEGYRLYSNQPQHF
>TRBV7-9|TRBJ2-5|NA
CASSNHGTGDQETQYF
>TRBV28|TRBJ2-3|NA
CASSLTSGLTDTQYF
>TRBV12-3/TRBV12-4|TRBJ2-7|NA
CASSGYLKFYEQYF
>TRBV28|TRBJ2-7|NA
CASGQTSGWGEQYF
>TRBV4-3|TRBJ2-7|NA
CASSQDRRGVYEQYF
>TRBV7-9|TRBJ1-1|NA
CASSFQGSEAFF
>TRBV20-1|TRBJ2-1|NA
CSAPVQGFSYNEQFF
>TRBV7-9|TRBJ2-7|NA
CASSLRAEEQYF
>TRBV13|TRBJ1-2|NA
CASSLWGGYTF